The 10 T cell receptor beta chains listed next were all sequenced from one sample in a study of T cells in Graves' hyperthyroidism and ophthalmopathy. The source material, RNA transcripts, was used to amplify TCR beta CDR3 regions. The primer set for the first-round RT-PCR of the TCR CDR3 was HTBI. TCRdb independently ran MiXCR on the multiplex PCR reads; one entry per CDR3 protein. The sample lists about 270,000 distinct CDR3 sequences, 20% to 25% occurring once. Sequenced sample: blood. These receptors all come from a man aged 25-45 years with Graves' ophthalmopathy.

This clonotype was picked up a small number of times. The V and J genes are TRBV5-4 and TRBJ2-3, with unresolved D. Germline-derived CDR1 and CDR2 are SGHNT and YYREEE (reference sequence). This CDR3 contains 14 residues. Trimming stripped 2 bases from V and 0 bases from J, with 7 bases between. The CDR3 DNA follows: TGTGCCAGCAGCTTCCGATCTAGCACAGATACGCAGTATTTT. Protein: CASSFRSSTDTQYF.

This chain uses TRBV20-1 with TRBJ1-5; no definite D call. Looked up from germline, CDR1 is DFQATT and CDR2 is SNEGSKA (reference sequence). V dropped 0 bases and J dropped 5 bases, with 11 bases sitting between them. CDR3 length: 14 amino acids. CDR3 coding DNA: TGCAGTGCTAGAGATGCGCGGTATGATCAGCCCCAGCATTTT. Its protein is CSARDARYDQPQHF.

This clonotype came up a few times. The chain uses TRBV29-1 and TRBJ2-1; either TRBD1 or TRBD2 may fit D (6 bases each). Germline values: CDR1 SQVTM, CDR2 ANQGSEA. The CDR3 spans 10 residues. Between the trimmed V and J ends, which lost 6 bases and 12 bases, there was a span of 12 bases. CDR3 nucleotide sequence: TGCAGCGTGGGGGGCAGTGGGCAGTTCTTC. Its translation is CSVGGSGQFF.

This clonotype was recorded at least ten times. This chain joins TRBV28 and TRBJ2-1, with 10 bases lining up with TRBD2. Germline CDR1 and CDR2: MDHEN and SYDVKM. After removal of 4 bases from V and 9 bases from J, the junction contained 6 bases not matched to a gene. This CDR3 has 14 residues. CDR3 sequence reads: CASSSLAGVSEQFF. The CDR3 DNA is TGTGCCAGCAGTTCTCTAGCGGGAGTTAGTGAGCAGTTCTTC.

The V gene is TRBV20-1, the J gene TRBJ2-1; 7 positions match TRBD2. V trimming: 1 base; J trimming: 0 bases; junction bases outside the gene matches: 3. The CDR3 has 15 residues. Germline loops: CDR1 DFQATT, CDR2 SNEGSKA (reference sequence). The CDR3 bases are TGCAGTGCTAGAGCGGGGAGGGTCTCCTACAATGAGCAGTTCTTC. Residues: CSARAGRVSYNEQFF.

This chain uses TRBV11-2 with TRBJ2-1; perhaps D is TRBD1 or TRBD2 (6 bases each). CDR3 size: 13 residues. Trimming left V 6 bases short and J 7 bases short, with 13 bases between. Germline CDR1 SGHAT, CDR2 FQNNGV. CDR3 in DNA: TGTGCCAGCAGGCCAACAGGGAGGAATGAGCAGTTCTTC. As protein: CASRPTGRNEQFF.

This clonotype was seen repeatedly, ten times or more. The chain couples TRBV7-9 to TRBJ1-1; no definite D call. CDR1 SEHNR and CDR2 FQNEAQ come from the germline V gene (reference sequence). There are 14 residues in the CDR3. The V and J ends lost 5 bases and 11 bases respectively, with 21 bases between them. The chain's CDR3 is CASSNQGWVRGAFF. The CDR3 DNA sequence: TGTGCCAGCAGCAACCAAGGGTGGGTCAGAGGCGCTTTCTTT.

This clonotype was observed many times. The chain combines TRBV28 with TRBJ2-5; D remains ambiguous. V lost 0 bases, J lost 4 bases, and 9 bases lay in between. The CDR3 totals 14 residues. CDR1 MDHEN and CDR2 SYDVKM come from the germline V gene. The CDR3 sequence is CASSLWDRRETQYF. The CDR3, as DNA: TGTGCCAGCAGTTTATGGGACCGCAGAGAGACCCAGTACTTC.

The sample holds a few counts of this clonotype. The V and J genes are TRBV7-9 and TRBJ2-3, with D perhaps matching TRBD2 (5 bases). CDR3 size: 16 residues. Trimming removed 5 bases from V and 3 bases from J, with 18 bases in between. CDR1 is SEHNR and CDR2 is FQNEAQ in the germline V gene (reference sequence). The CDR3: CASSLRNQRTTDTQYF. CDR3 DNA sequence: TGTGCCAGCAGCCTCCGGAACCAGAGGACTACAGATACGCAGTATTTT.

The CDR3, as DNA: TGTGCCAGCAGCCACACGAATTCGAATGAGCAGTTCTTC. Its translation: CASSHTNSNEQFF. V gene TRBV7-3 combines with J gene TRBJ2-1; D unresolved. The CDR3 has 13 amino acids. Deletions cut 5 bases from V and 7 bases from J, with 12 bases between. Germline assignment: CDR1 SGHTA and CDR2 FQGTGA.